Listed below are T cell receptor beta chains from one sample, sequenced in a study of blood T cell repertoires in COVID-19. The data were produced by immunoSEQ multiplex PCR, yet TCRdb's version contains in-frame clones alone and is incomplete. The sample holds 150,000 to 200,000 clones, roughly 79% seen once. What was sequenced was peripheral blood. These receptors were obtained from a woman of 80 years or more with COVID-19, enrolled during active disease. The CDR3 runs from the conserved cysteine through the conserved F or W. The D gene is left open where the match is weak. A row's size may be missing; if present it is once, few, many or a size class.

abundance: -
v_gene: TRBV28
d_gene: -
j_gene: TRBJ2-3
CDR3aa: CASSDPRGSTDTQYF
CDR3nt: TGTGCCAGCAGTGACCCCCGGGGTAGCACAGATACGCAGTATTTT

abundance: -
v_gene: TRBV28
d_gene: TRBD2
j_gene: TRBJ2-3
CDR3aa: CASSLSSGSWVGTDTQYF
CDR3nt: TGTGCCAGCAGTTTGTCAAGCGGGAGTTGGGTGGGCACAGATACGCAGTATTTT

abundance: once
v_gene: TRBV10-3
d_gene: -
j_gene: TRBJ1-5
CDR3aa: CAISEVGGNNQPQHF
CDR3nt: TGTGCCATCAGTGAGGTAGGCGGAAATAATCAGCCCCAGCATTTT

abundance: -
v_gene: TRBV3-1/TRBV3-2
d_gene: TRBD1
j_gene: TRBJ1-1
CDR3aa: CASTIYRGRVTEAFF
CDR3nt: TGTGCCAGCACCATCTACAGGGGGCGTGTCACTGAAGCTTTCTTT

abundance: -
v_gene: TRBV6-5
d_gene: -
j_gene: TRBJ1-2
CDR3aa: CASSYSYSLSHGYTF
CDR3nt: TGTGCCAGCAGTTACTCATACAGCTTATCTCACGGCTACACCTTC

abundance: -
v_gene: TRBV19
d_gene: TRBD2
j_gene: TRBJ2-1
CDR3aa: CATSGLAYNEQFF
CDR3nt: TGTGCCACCTCGGGACTAGCTTACAATGAGCAGTTCTTC

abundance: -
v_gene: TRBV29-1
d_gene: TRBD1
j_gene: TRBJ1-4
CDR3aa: CSVDPGQGTNEKLFF
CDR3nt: TGCAGCGTTGACCCCGGACAGGGGACTAATGAAAAACTGTTTTTT

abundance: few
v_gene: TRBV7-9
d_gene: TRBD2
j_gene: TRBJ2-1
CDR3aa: CASKTSGSSYNEQFF
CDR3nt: TGTGCCAGCAAGACTAGCGGGAGCTCCTACAATGAGCAGTTCTTC

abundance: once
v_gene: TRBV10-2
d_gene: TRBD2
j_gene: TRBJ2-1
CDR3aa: CASSESGMTYNEQFF
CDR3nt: TGCGCCAGCAGCGAGAGCGGGATGACCTACAATGAGCAGTTCTTC

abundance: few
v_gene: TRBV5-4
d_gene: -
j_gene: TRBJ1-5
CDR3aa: CASSLGTDQPQHF
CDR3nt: TGTGCCAGCAGCTTGGGGACAGATCAGCCCCAGCATTTT

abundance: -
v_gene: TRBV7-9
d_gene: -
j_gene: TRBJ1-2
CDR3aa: CASYRPQGPRGYTF
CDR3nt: TGTGCCAGCTACCGACCCCAGGGGCCTAGGGGCTACACCTTC

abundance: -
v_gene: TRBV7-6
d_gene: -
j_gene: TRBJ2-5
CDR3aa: CASSLVSLAFQETQYF
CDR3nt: TGTGCCAGCAGCTTAGTTAGTCTAGCGTTCCAAGAGACCCAGTACTTC

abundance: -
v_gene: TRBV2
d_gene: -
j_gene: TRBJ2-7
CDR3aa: CASSLLVVGGEQYF
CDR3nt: TGTGCCAGCAGTCTGTTAGTGGTAGGCGGCGAGCAGTACTTC

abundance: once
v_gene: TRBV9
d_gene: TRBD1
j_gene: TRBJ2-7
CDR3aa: CASSVVTGGCYEQYF
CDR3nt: TGTGCCAGCAGCGTAGTAACAGGGGGCTGCTACGAGCAGTACTTC

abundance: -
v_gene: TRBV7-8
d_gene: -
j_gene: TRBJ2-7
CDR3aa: CASSLGRVDYEQYF
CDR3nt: TGTGCCAGCAGCTTAGGGCGGGTGGATTACGAGCAGTACTTC

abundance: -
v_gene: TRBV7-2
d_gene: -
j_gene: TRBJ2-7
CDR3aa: CASSSNRDSYEQYF
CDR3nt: TGTGCCAGCAGCTCAAACAGGGACTCCTACGAGCAGTACTTC

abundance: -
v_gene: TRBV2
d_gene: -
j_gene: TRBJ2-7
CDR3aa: CASSAPGSYEQYF
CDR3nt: TGTGCCAGCAGTGCTCCAGGATCCTACGAGCAGTACTTC

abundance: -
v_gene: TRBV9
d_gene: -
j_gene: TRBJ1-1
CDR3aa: CASSPEGEGNTEAFF
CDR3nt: TGTGCCAGCAGCCCAGAGGGGGAGGGGAACACTGAAGCTTTCTTT

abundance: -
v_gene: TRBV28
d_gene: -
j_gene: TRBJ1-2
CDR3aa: CASSPGQLRGYGYTF
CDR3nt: TGTGCCAGCAGTCCCGGACAGTTAAGAGGCTATGGCTACACCTTC

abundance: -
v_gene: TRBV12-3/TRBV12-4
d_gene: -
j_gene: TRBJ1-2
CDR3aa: CASSQPGKGYTF
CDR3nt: TGTGCCAGCAGCCAACCAGGGAAAGGCTACACCTTC

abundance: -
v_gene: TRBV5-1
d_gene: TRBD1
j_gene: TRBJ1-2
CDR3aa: CASSSGQGIGYTF
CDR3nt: TGCGCCAGCAGCTCGGGACAGGGAATAGGCTACACCTTC

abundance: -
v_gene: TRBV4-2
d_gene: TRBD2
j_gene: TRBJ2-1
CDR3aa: CASSQVSAGGLYEQFF
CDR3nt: TGTGCCAGCAGCCAAGTTTCGGCGGGGGGGCTTTATGAGCAGTTCTTC

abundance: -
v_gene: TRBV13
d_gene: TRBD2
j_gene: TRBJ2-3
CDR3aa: CASSLGTSGTDTQYF
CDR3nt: TGTGCCAGCAGCTTAGGGACTAGCGGGACAGATACGCAGTATTTT

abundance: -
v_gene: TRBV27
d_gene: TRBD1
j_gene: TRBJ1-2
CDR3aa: CASSLTPSGTGVYGYTF
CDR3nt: TGTGCCAGCAGTTTAACGCCCTCCGGGACAGGGGTCTATGGCTACACCTTC

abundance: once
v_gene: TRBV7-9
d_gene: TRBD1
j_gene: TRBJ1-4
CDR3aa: CASSFGQDNEKLFF
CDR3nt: TGTGCCAGCAGCTTCGGACAGGATAATGAAAAACTGTTTTTT

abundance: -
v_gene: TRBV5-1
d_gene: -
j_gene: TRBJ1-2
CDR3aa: CASSFEGQQNYGYTF
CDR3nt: TGCGCCAGCAGCTTCGAGGGACAACAGAACTATGGCTACACCTTC

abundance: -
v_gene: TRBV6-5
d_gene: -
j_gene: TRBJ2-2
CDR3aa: CASSYQPGVSGELFF
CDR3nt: TGTGCCAGCAGTTACCAGCCGGGGGTTTCCGGGGAGCTGTTTTTT

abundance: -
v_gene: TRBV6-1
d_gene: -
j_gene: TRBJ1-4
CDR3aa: CASSEAFATNEKLFF
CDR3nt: TGTGCCAGCAGTGAAGCCTTTGCAACTAATGAAAAACTGTTTTTT

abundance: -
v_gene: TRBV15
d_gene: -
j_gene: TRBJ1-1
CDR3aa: CATSSDRTGLLNTEAFF
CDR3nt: TGTGCCACCTCCTCAGACCGCACGGGACTTTTGAACACTGAAGCTTTCTTT

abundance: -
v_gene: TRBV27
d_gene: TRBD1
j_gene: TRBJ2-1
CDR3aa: CASSLIGQGSTYNEQFF
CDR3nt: TGTGCCAGCAGTCTCATAGGACAGGGGAGTACCTACAATGAGCAGTTCTTC

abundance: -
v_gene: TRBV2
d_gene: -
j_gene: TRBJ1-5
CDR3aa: CASNGQFNQPQHF
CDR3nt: TGTGCCAGCAATGGACAGTTCAATCAGCCCCAGCATTTT

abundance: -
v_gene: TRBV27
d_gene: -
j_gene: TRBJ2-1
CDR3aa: CASNFRGLRYNEQFF
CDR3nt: TGTGCCAGCAATTTTCGAGGACTACGGTACAATGAGCAGTTCTTC

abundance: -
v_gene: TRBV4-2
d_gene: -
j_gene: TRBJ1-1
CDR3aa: CASSRAIPDEAFF
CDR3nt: TGTGCCAGCAGCCGGGCGATACCAGATGAAGCTTTCTTT

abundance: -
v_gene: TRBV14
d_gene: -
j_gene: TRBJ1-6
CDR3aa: CASSQAWTDNSPLHF
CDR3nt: TGTGCCAGCAGCCAAGCTTGGACAGATAATTCACCCCTCCACTTT

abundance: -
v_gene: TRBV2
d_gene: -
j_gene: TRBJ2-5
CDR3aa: CASSERVPTTQETQYF
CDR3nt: TGTGCCAGCAGTGAAAGGGTTCCGACTACTCAAGAGACCCAGTACTTC

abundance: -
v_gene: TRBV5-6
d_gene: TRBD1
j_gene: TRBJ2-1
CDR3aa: CASSLEGTGGGEFGEQFF
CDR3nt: TGTGCCAGCAGCTTGGAAGGGACAGGGGGCGGGGAATTCGGTGAGCAGTTCTTC

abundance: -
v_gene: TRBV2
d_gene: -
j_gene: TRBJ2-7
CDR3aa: CASSEGGSGLQYF
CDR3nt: TGTGCCAGCAGTGAAGGAGGCAGTGGACTGCAGTACTTC

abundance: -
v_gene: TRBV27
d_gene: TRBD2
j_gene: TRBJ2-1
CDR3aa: CASSSWTSGRRGRSYNEQFF
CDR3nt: TGTGCCAGCAGTTCATGGACTAGCGGGAGGCGGGGGAGGTCCTACAATGAGCAGTTCTTC

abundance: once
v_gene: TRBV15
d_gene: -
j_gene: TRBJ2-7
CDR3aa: CATSNRVTYEQYF
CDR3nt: TGTGCCACCAGTAACAGGGTTACCTACGAGCAGTACTTC

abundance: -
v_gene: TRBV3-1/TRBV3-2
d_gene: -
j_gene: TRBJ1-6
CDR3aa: CASSLQPNSPLHF
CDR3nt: TGTGCCAGCAGCCTACAGCCTAATTCACCCCTCCACTTT

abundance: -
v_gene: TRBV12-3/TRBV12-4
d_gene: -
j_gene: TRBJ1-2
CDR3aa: CASSSTGNYGYTF
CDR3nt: TGTGCCAGCAGTTCGACGGGTAACTATGGCTACACCTTC

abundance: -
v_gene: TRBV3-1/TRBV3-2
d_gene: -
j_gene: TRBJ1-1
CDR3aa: CASSQSGLYTEAFF
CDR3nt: TGTGCCAGCAGCCAATCCGGGTTGTACACTGAAGCTTTCTTT

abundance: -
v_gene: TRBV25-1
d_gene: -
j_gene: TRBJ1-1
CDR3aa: CASSEPYSTGTLEAFF
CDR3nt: TGTGCCAGCAGTGAACCTTATTCAACCGGGACACTTGAAGCTTTCTTT

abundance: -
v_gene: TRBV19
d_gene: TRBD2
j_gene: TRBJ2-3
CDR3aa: CASSRLAGGRFSTDTQYF
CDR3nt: TGTGCCAGTAGCCGACTAGCGGGGGGCAGATTTAGCACAGATACGCAGTATTTT

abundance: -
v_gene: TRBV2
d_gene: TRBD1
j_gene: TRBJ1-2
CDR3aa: CARGQGYGYTF
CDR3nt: TGTGCCAGGGGACAGGGGTATGGCTACACCTTC

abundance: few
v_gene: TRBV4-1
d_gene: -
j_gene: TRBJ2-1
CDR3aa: CASSDSGSSYNEQFF
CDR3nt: TGCGCCAGCAGCGATAGCGGTAGCTCCTACAATGAGCAGTTCTTC

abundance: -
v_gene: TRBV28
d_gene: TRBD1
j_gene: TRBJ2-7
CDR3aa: CASSWIGQGGSYEQYF
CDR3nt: TGTGCCAGCAGCTGGATAGGACAGGGAGGATCCTACGAGCAGTACTTC

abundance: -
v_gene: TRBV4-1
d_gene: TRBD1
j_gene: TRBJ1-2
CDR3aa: CASSQEITGGGGYTF
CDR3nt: TGCGCCAGCAGCCAAGAAATAACAGGGGGAGGAGGCTACACCTTC

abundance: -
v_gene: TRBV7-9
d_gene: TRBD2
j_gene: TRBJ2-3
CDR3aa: CASLAGGRGTQYF
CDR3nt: TGTGCCAGTCTAGCGGGGGGGCGTGGTACGCAGTATTTT

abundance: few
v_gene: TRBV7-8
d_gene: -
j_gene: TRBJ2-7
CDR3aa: CASSLEGEGKQYF
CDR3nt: TGTGCCAGCAGCTTAGAAGGCGAGGGCAAGCAGTACTTC

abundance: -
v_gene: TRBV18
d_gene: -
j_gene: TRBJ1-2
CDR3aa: CASSPIMRPGDGYTF
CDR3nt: TGTGCCAGCTCCCCCATTATGCGGCCGGGGGATGGCTACACCTTC

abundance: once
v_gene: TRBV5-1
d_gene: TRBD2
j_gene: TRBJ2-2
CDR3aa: CASSLAGLAGAGELFF
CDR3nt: TGCGCCAGCAGCTTGGCCGGACTAGCCGGGGCCGGGGAGCTGTTTTTT

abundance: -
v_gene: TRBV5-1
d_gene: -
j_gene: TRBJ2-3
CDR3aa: CASSPTGRGTDTQYF
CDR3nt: TGCGCCAGCAGCCCAACAGGAAGAGGTACAGATACGCAGTATTTT